The sequence of this T cell receptor (beta chain) was determined in a study of T cell responses to AZD1222 COVID-19 vaccine. Remarks on this clone: The target antigen is unknown.

Some clones are missing from TCRdb's copy, which holds only in-frame ones; the method was immunoSEQ multiplex PCR. This sample has under 150,000 clones, with 93% found just once. General study findings and limits: In the spike-specific TCR repertoire, nearly half reportedly target unmutated variant regions.

The length of the CDR3 is 17 residues. The chain couples TRBV21-1 to TRBJ2-7; the D call in the table, TRBD1, was not verified against the DNA. TRBV21-1 is a pseudogene segment. Source: peripheral blood, taken on day 0 of AZD1222 vaccination. This receptor was taken from an adult in good health. CDR3 loop: CASSKGLHRDRGYEQYF. DNA for the CDR3: TGTGCCAGCAGCAAAGGTCTCCATCGGGACAGGGGTTACGAGCAGTACTTC.